The 22 T cell receptor beta chains presented below share a single source sample, sequenced in a study of blood T cell repertoires in COVID-19. Clones were read by immunoSEQ multiplex PCR, and TCRdb kept only the in-frame ones, dropping some. Of fewer than 250,000 clones detected, over 70% appear once; the ten largest clones hold 3% to 4%. The specimen was PBMCs or T cells enriched from blood (not recorded which). The receptors stem from a woman younger than 45 who had been exposed to COVID-19.

The CDR3 nucleotides read TGCGCCAGCATGACTAGCGACGACACCGGGGAGCTGTTTTTT. This translates into CASMTSDDTGELFF. The chain employs TRBV5-1 and TRBJ2-2, with 8 bases matching TRBD2. CDR1 is SGHRS, CDR2 YFSETQ, per germline. V shed 6 bases, J shed 3 bases, and the junction held 4 bases outside the gene matches. CDR3 length: 14 amino acids.

The genes are TRBV7-2 and TRBJ1-1; TRBD1 matches 8 bases. Germline V gene data show CDR1 as SGHTA and CDR2 as FQGNSA. The CDR3 has 14 residues. The ends lost 4 bases at V and 5 bases at J; junction bases unmatched: 6. This CDR3 reads CASSSTGGRTEAFF. The CDR3 coding sequence is TGTGCCAGCAGCTCTACAGGGGGGAGGACTGAAGCTTTCTTT. Full variable domain (remainder filled in from reference TRBV7-2 and TRBJ1-1): GAGVSQSPSNKVTEKGKDVELRCDPISGHTALYWYRQSLGQGLEFLIYFQGNSAPDKSGLPSDRFSAERTGGSVSTLTIQRTQQEDSAVYLCASSSTGGRTEAFFGQGTRLTVV.

The V gene is TRBV4-1, the J gene TRBJ2-3, with 13 positions matching TRBD2. Germline CDR1 MGHRA, CDR2 YSYEKL. J gave up 1 base and V 5 bases, and 12 bases lay outside the gene matches. CDR3 length: 19 residues. CDR3 amino acids: CASSKFKLAGGFGTDTQYF. Here the CDR3 DNA reads TGCGCCAGCAGCAAATTCAAACTAGCGGGAGGGTTCGGCACAGATACGCAGTATTTT.

The J gene is TRBJ1-2, the V gene TRBV3-1 (or the pseudogene TRBV3-2); D may be TRBD1 (5 bases). The V and J ends lost 1 base and 1 base respectively, with 7 bases between them. The germline gives CDR1 LGHDT, CDR2 YNNKEL (reference sequence). This CDR3 has 14 residues. CDR3 region: CASSQGDSNYGYTF. For the CDR3, the DNA is TGTGCCAGCAGCCAAGGTGACAGTAACTATGGCTACACCTTC.

The chain employs TRBV7-6 and TRBJ2-3, with 9 bases lining up with TRBD2. The CDR3 extends over 15 amino acids. The germline gives CDR1 SGHVS, CDR2 FNYEAQ. V lost 2 bases to trimming and J lost 1 base; unmatched junction nucleotides: 1. The CDR3 nucleotides are TGTGCCAGCAGCTTAAGGACTAGCGGCACAGATACGCAGTATTTT. It encodes CASSLRTSGTDTQYF.

This clone occurred once. The V gene is TRBV24-1, the J gene TRBJ1-1; maybe TRBD1 (5 bases). This CDR3 is built from 13 residues. CDR1 is KGHDR, CDR2 SFDVKD, per germline. V lost 5 bases and J 6 bases, leaving 12 bases between the germline ends. The CDR3 nucleotides are TGTGCCACCAGTGTTCAGGGCCGGTCTGAAGCTTTCTTT. It specifies CATSVQGRSEAFF.

The chain couples TRBV30 to TRBJ1-2; possibly TRBD1 for D (6 bases). Trimming left V 0 bases short and J 0 bases short, with 14 bases between. From germline, CDR1 is GTSNPN and CDR2 SVGIG (reference sequence). The CDR3 has 16 amino acids. The CDR3 DNA follows: TGTGCCTGGAGTGTATGGCAGGGGATTGCTAACTATGGCTACACCTTC. It translates to CAWSVWQGIANYGYTF.

V is TRBV9 and J is TRBJ2-2; 7 bases are a match to TRBD2. Germline lookup yields CDR1 SGDLS and CDR2 YYNGEE. The CDR3 extends over 16 amino acids. V was pared by 3 bases and J by 1 base, with 6 bases of the junction left unmatched. CDR3 in amino acids: CASSARLAVNTGELFF. CDR3 sequence (DNA): TGTGCCAGCAGCGCCCGGCTAGCGGTGAACACCGGGGAGCTGTTTTTT.

The chain has TRBV5-6 and TRBJ2-7; TRBD1 is a possible D gene (5 bases). Looked up from germline, CDR1 is SGHDT and CDR2 is YYEEEE. The CDR3 sequence is 15 residues long. V was trimmed by 2 bases and J by 1 base, leaving 13 bases between them. CDR3: CASSFSLQESYEQYF. CDR3 nucleotides: TGTGCCAGCAGCTTTTCCCTACAGGAATCCTACGAGCAGTACTTC.

This chain links TRBV6-5 with TRBJ2-7, with D possibly matching TRBD2 (6 bases). This CDR3 is 14 amino acids long. V was shortened by 10 bases and J by 0 bases, with 16 bases between the two germline ends. Germline lookup yields CDR1 MNHEY and CDR2 SVGAGI. The CDR3 bases are TGTGCCACCCAACCCGAGACTAGCTCCTACGAGCAGTACTTC. It yields the protein CATQPETSSYEQYF.

The chain joins TRBV4-1 to TRBJ2-1; TRBD2 matches 8 bases. V was pared by 2 bases and J by 6 bases, with 6 bases of the junction left unmatched. The CDR3 runs to 15 residues. Looked up from germline, CDR1 is MGHRA and CDR2 is YSYEKL. The CDR3 spells CASSQRAGVGNEQFF. The CDR3 coding sequence is TGCGCCAGCAGCCAAAGAGCGGGAGTTGGCAATGAGCAGTTCTTC.

This clone was seen ten or more times. This rearrangement joins TRBV2 to TRBJ2-2; weak D call: TRBD2 (6 bases). V was shortened by 2 bases and J by 4 bases, with 11 bases between the two germline ends. The V gene's germline CDR1 is SNHLY and CDR2 FYNNEI. The length of the CDR3 is 15 residues. This CDR3 is CASSESRGGTGELFF. Written as DNA, the CDR3 is TGTGCCAGCAGTGAAAGTAGGGGAGGCACCGGGGAGCTGTTTTTT. Full variable domain (outside the CDR3, taken from reference TRBV2 and TRBJ2-2): EPEVTQTPSHQVTQMGQEVILRCVPISNHLYFYWYRQILGQKVEFLVSFYNNEISEKSEIFDDQFSVERPDGSNFTLKIRSTKLEDSAMYFCASSESRGGTGELFFGEGSRLTVL.

The chain employs TRBV3-1 (or the pseudogene TRBV3-2) and TRBJ2-7, with 10 nucleotides matching TRBD2. The CDR3 length is 15 residues. The V gene end was trimmed by 2 bases and the J gene end by 7 bases; junction bases not matched to a gene: 8. The germline CDR1 and CDR2 sequences are LGHDT and YNNKEL (reference sequence). CDR3 sequence reads: CASSQRSGRTEEQYF. CDR3 DNA sequence: TGTGCCAGCAGCCAACGTAGCGGGAGGACGGAGGAGCAGTACTTC.

The chain carries TRBV2 and TRBJ2-2; 10 bases are a match to TRBD2. The V segment lost 3 bases and the J segment 6 bases; nucleotides outside the gene matches: 10. The CDR3 runs to 17 residues. CDR1 and CDR2 (germline): SNHLY, FYNNEI. CDR3 nucleotides: TGTGCCAGCAGTGATGAGCGGGAGGGCCGAAGGGCCGGGGAGCTGTTTTTT. Amino acid sequence: CASSDEREGRRAGELFF.

J is TRBJ2-7 and V is TRBV6-5; 7 bases fit TRBD1. V gave up 3 bases and J gave up 2 bases; unmatched junction bases: 7. In germline, CDR1 is MNHEY, CDR2 SVGAGI. The CDR3 contains 15 residues. This CDR3 reads CASSYTWGTAYEQYF. DNA for the CDR3: TGTGCCAGCAGTTATACGTGGGGGACAGCCTACGAGCAGTACTTC.

This chain joins TRBV5-6 and TRBJ1-4, with D perhaps TRBD1 (6 bases). Germline assignment: CDR1 SGHDT and CDR2 YYEEEE. The length of the CDR3 is 14 residues. The V end was cut by 0 bases, the J end by 5 bases, with 8 bases between. In DNA, the CDR3 is TGTGCCAGCAGCTTGGATCAGGGGAATGAAAAACTGTTTTTT. Protein: CASSLDQGNEKLFF.

The chain uses TRBV5-4 and TRBJ2-1, with 9 nucleotides matching TRBD2. V shed 1 base and J 3 bases; nucleotides not matched to a gene: 5. CDR3 size: 16 residues. The germline CDR1 and CDR2 sequences are SGHNT and YYREEE (reference sequence). The CDR3 nucleotides read TGTGCCAGCAGCTTGAAGACTAGCGGCCTCTACAATGAGCAGTTCTTC. Amino acid sequence: CASSLKTSGLYNEQFF.

The rearrangement links TRBV29-1 to TRBJ1-2; D gene unclear. The CDR3 has 14 residues. Germline CDR1 and CDR2: SQVTM and ANQGSEA. Trimming took 5 bases from V and 4 from J, leaving 17 bases between them. The CDR3, as DNA: TGCAGCGTTATGGCGGGAGTTTCAGGCTATGGCTACACCTTC. Translation: CSVMAGVSGYGYTF.

The rearrangement joins TRBV7-9 to TRBJ1-1; D not resolved. V lost 1 base and J lost 7, with 7 bases in between. CDR3 size: 12 residues. Germline CDR1 and CDR2: SEHNR and FQNEAQ (reference sequence). Written as DNA, the CDR3 is TGTGCCAGCAGCTTAGGGGCAGATGAAGCTTTCTTT. This gives the protein CASSLGADEAFF. The whole variable domain, remainder taken from reference TRBV7-9 and TRBJ1-1, is DTGVSQNPRHKITKRGQNVTFRCDPISEHNRLYWYRQTLGQGPEFLTYFQNEAQLEKSRLLSDRFSAERPKGSFSTLEIQRTEQGDSAMYLCASSLGADEAFFGQGTRLTVV.

This chain uses TRBV28 with TRBJ2-4, with D possibly TRBD1 on 6 matching bases. V dropped 8 bases and J dropped 6 bases, with 8 bases sitting between them. This CDR3 region has 11 residues. Germline V CDR1 and CDR2: MDHEN, SYDVKM. Here the CDR3 reads CASGQLNIQYF. The DNA for the CDR3 is TGTGCCAGCGGACAGCTAAACATTCAGTACTTC.

The genes are TRBV27 and TRBJ2-2; TRBD1 might be the D (7 bases). The CDR3 loop spans 16 amino acids. V lost 1 base to trimming and J lost 4 bases, with 13 bases between them. The germline V gene encodes CDR1 MNHEY and CDR2 SMNVEV (reference sequence). The CDR3 DNA reads as TGTGCCAGCAGTTTATTCGCAGGGGGGATCACCGGGGAGCTGTTTTTT. This encodes CASSLFAGGITGELFF.

The chain uses TRBV10-2 and TRBJ2-5, with 7 bases matching TRBD2. From germline, CDR1 is WSHSY and CDR2 SAAADI. V shed 7 bases and J 4 bases; nucleotides not matched to a gene: 9. The CDR3 is 14 residues long. DNA for the CDR3: TGCGCCAGCACGATTCCGGGCGGGGGAGAGACCCAGTACTTC. It specifies CASTIPGGGETQYF.